These 22 T cell receptor beta chains were sequenced from one sample in a study of human T cells and chemical hapten exposure (dated by TCRdb to the early 2020s). What this sample's time point label stands for: pre-sensitization, week 0. The treatment or condition label of this sample denotes: therapeutic diphenylcyclopropenone sensitization with weekly scalp DPC. Library preparation was by RACE. TCRdb lists the instrument as NextSeq 500. TCRdb reran the public reads through fastp at Q25 and MiXCR, keeping productive beta chains. Entries are consolidated by CDR3 protein sequence, retaining the most common genes and DNA. The sample table records 350,000 to 400,000 distinct CDR3 sequences; approximately 5.1% of these occur just once. The ten largest account for 2.6% of the sample. The starting material was whole blood, obtained in connection with sensitization to the hapten diphenylcyclopropenone (DPC). The origin of the receptors is a woman in her forties or fifties with alopecia areata. Some clones in this sample may be carry-over from other donors' samples.

This clonotype was detected many times. The chain has TRBV20-1 and TRBJ1-2; possible D gene TRBD1, 6 bases. CDR3 length: 14 residues. V lost 5 bases and J 7 bases, leaving 20 bases between the germline ends. Germline-derived CDR1 and CDR2 are DFQATT and SNEGSKA (reference sequence). The DNA of the CDR3 is TGCAGTGCTCGACCCTCCGGGGGCGTCCCTGGCTACACCTTC. It yields the protein CSARPSGGVPGYTF.

This clonotype was picked up many times. The rearrangement joins TRBV28 to TRBJ2-7; 9 bases align to TRBD1. Germline lookup yields CDR1 MDHEN and CDR2 SYDVKM. The trim removed 5 bases at V and 0 bases at J, leaving 11 bases unmatched. CDR3 length: 17 amino acids. The CDR3 region is CASSPNSWTGASYEQYF. The CDR3 DNA reads TGTGCCAGCAGTCCCAACAGTTGGACAGGGGCCTCCTACGAGCAGTACTTC.

The chain couples TRBV29-1 to TRBJ1-2; 11 bases are shared with TRBD1. Unmatched junction bases numbered 8, after V lost 7 bases and J lost 7 bases. The germline CDR1 and CDR2 sequences are SQVTM and ANQGSEA. The CDR3 is 13 amino acids. CDR3 bases: TGCAGCGCTGAGGGACAGGGGGTTCTTGGCTACACCTTC. Residues: CSAEGQGVLGYTF.

The rearrangement links TRBV27 to TRBJ1-5, with D possibly being TRBD1 (6 bases). Deletions cut 3 bases from V and 1 base from J, with 13 bases between. The CDR3 totals 16 residues. CDR1 is MNHEY, CDR2 SMNVEV, per germline (reference sequence). CDR3 sequence: CASSFGGAQSNQPQHF. CDR3 DNA sequence: TGTGCCAGCAGTTTTGGGGGGGCGCAGAGCAATCAGCCCCAGCATTTT.

This chain connects TRBV7-8 to TRBJ2-3; no clear D gene. V lost 5 bases and J 5 bases, leaving 11 bases between the germline ends. The CDR3 has 13 amino acids. The germline V gene has CDR1 SGHVS and CDR2 FQNEAQ. The CDR3 region is CASSRTPGDTQYF. CDR3 coding DNA: TGTGCCAGCAGCCGTACTCCGGGAGATACGCAGTATTTT. Full variable domain (outside the CDR3, taken from reference TRBV7-8 and TRBJ2-3): GAGVSQSPRYKVAKRGQDVALRCDPISGHVSLFWYQQALGQGPEFLTYFQNEAQLDKSGLPSDRFFAERPEGSVSTLKIQRTQQEDSAVYLCASSRTPGDTQYFGPGTRLTVL.

This clonotype was seen ten or more times. V usage is TRBV7-2 and J usage is TRBJ1-4, with unresolved D. V shed 1 base and J shed 8 bases, with 11 bases lying between them. The CDR3 extends over 14 amino acids. The germline CDR1 and CDR2 sequences are SGHTA and FQGNSA. CDR3 amino acids: CASSLGPTKEKLFF. The CDR3 DNA follows: TGTGCCAGCAGCTTAGGCCCGACCAAGGAAAAACTGTTTTTT.

The chain carries TRBV6-5 and TRBJ1-5, with no clear D. CDR1 is MNHEY and CDR2 is SVGAGI in the germline V gene. The CDR3 spans 14 residues. Trimming shortened V by 6 bases and J by 3 bases, and 12 bases separated the two germline ends. The chain's CDR3 is CASSLVQNNQPQHF. The CDR3, as DNA: TGTGCCAGCAGCTTGGTGCAGAACAATCAGCCCCAGCATTTT.

This clonotype occurred many times. This CDR3 is CSATLGQGNTEAFF. The CDR3 coding sequence is TGCAGTGCTACGTTAGGACAGGGAAACACTGAAGCTTTCTTT. The V call is TRBV20-1, the J call TRBJ1-1; 8 bases map to TRBD1. The ends lost 4 bases at V and 2 bases at J; junction bases unmatched: 6. This CDR3 has 14 residues. CDR1 DFQATT and CDR2 SNEGSKA come from the germline V gene (reference sequence).

The CDR3 here is CASSPLDRGGTEAFF. CDR3 coding DNA: TGTGCCAGCAGCCCCTTGGACAGGGGGGGCACTGAAGCTTTCTTT. The J gene is TRBJ1-1, the V gene TRBV27; TRBD1 agrees at 10 bases. V was clipped by 6 bases and J by 4 bases; unmatched bases: 8. Per germline, CDR1 MNHEY and CDR2 SMNVEV (reference sequence). CDR3 size: 15 residues.

This clonotype was seen at least ten times. This chain connects TRBV6-1 to TRBJ2-3; D call uncertain. The CDR3 has 13 amino acids. Germline assignment: CDR1 MNHNS and CDR2 SASEGT. V shed 2 bases and J shed 5 bases, with 8 bases lying between them. The DNA of the CDR3 is TGTGCCAGCAGTGAAAGGGCCAGAGATACGCAGTATTTT. This gives the protein CASSERARDTQYF.

This clonotype has more than one count but fewer than ten. Written as DNA, the CDR3 is TGCAGCGTTGAACTTCAGGGGGGACAGGGCACAGATACGCAGTATTTT. This encodes CSVELQGGQGTDTQYF. The chain links TRBV29-1 to TRBJ2-3, with TRBD1 matching 8 bases. The CDR3 length is 16 residues. Per germline, CDR1 SQVTM and CDR2 ANQGSEA. V gave up 2 bases and J gave up 1 base; unmatched junction bases: 8.

This clonotype was recorded once. Possible read error: a much larger clone is one base away. The gene calls are TRBV3-1 and TRBJ2-2; 7 positions agree with TRBD2. CDR3 size: 15 residues. Germline V CDR1 and CDR2: LGHDT, YNNKEL (reference sequence). The CDR3 coding sequence is TGTGCCAACAGCCAAAACCAGCGGGGTAGCGGGGAGCTGTTTTTT. It encodes CANSQNQRGSGELFF.

This clonotype showed up many times. The chain couples TRBV23-1 to TRBJ1-5, with no clear D. Being an ORF, TRBV23-1 has a function that is uncertain. The CDR3 contains 14 residues. The germline V and J ends were trimmed by 4 bases and 2 bases, with 9 bases remaining between them. CDR3 amino acids: CASSRREGNQPQHF. The CDR3 region has the DNA TGCGCCAGCAGTCGGAGGGAAGGCAATCAGCCCCAGCATTTT.

This clonotype has a count of ten or more. The J gene is TRBJ2-7, the V gene TRBV2; no definite D call. V lost 4 bases and J 2 bases, leaving 12 bases between the germline ends. CDR1 is SNHLY, CDR2 FYNNEI, per germline. This CDR3 is built from 14 residues. The CDR3 is CASSVGPQPYEQYF. CDR3 nucleotides: TGTGCCAGCAGTGTTGGGCCCCAGCCCTACGAGCAGTACTTC.

This clonotype was found a few times. The gene calls are TRBV5-1 and TRBJ2-7; 10 bases agree with TRBD2. This CDR3 spans 15 amino acids. CDR1 is SGHRS and CDR2 is YFSETQ in the germline V gene. J was trimmed by 3 bases and V by 0 bases; bases with no gene match: 3. CDR3 coding DNA: TGCGCCAGCAGCTTGGGGGCTAGCGGGAGCTACGAGCAGTACTTC. Its protein product is CASSLGASGSYEQYF.

This clonotype was seen more than once but under ten times. The V call is TRBV2, the J call TRBJ1-2, with D unresolved. V lost 7 bases and J 4 bases, leaving 13 bases between the germline ends. CDR1 and CDR2 from the germline V gene are SNHLY and FYNNEI. CDR3 length equals 13 residues. This chain's CDR3 is CASNGQAIYGYTF. The CDR3 coding sequence is TGTGCCAGCAATGGCCAGGCCATCTATGGCTACACCTTC.

In this sample, this clonotype turned up many times. The genes are TRBV7-3 and TRBJ2-2; D is unclear. This CDR3 contains 13 residues. Germline lookup yields CDR1 SGHTA and CDR2 FQGTGA. Trimming removed 5 bases at V and 2 bases at J, with 6 bases between. The CDR3, as DNA: TGTGCCAGCAGCATGAGTAACACCGGGGAGCTGTTTTTT. Its protein product is CASSMSNTGELFF.

This clonotype was seen many times. V is TRBV15 and J is TRBJ1-1; weak D call: TRBD1 (5 bases). This CDR3 region has 13 residues. The germline V and J ends were trimmed by 5 bases and 5 bases, with 12 bases remaining between them. Germline CDR1 and CDR2: LNHNV and YYDKDF (reference sequence). In DNA form, the CDR3 reads TGTGCCACCAGCGCACTAGGGGTTACTGAAGCTTTCTTT. Protein product: CATSALGVTEAFF.

There are many counts of this clonotype. The V and J genes are TRBV4-3 and TRBJ2-3; D not certain. In germline, CDR1 is LGHNA, CDR2 YSLEER. The CDR3 is 13 residues long. The V end lost 1 base, the J end lost 2 bases, and 4 bases lay between the germline ends. The CDR3 sequence: CASSQAPTDTQYF. CDR3 in DNA: TGCGCCAGCAGCCAAGCGCCCACAGATACGCAGTATTTT.

This clonotype was detected many times. CDR3 protein: CASSYRGRPGNTIYF. The DNA of the CDR3 is TGTGCCAGCAGTTACAGGGGTAGACCTGGAAACACCATATATTTT. The J gene is TRBJ1-3, the V gene TRBV6-5; a possible D gene is TRBD1 (5 bases). Germline CDR1 is MNHEY and CDR2 is SVGAGI. Trimming shortened V by 2 bases and J by 2 bases, and 10 bases separated the two germline ends. The CDR3 length is 15 residues.

This clonotype showed up many times. J is TRBJ2-3 and V is TRBV6-5; D unresolved. The CDR3 spans 12 residues. Trimming pared 6 bases from V and 6 bases from J, leaving 10 bases between. Germline CDR1 and CDR2: MNHEY and SVGAGI. CDR3 sequence reads: CASSSTSDTQYF. The CDR3 DNA reads as TGTGCCAGCAGCTCGACGTCCGATACGCAGTATTTT.

This clonotype was seen repeatedly, ten times or more. The chain is built from TRBV20-1 and TRBJ1-2; D is undetermined. From germline, CDR1 is DFQATT and CDR2 SNEGSKA (reference sequence). The CDR3 runs to 15 residues. V was clipped by 0 bases and J by 0 bases, with 11 bases between them. CDR3 sequence: CSARDYSPANYGYTF. CDR3 nucleotide sequence: TGCAGTGCTAGAGATTACAGTCCCGCTAACTATGGCTACACCTTC.